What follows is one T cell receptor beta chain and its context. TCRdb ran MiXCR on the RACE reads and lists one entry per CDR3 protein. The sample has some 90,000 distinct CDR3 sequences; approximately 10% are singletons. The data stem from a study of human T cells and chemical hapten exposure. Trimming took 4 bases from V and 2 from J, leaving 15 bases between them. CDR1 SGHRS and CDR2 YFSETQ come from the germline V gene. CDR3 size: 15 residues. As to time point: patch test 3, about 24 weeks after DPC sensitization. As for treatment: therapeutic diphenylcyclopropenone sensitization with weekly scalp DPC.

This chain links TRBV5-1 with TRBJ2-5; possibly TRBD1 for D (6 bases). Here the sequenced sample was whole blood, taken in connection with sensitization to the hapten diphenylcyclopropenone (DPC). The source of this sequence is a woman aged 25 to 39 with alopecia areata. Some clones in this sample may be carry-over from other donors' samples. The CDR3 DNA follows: TGCGCCAGCAGCCTCGGACAGCTCAGTCAAGAGACCCAGTACTTC. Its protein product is CASSLGQLSQETQYF.